The 12 T cell receptor beta chains below were found in one sample sequenced in a study of cytomegalovirus exposure and HLA in healthy donors. The PCR ran on 60 Vbeta and 13 Jbeta primers. Assay used: immunoSEQ multiplex PCR; TCRdb lists only in-frame clones, some missing. The sample has fewer than 55,000 clones; roughly 63% are singletons. Sequencing was performed on PBMCs. The receptors derive from a man aged 55 to 70 in good health and CMV-seropositive.

This clone was found a few times. V usage is TRBV2 and J usage is TRBJ1-1, with 9 bases aligning to TRBD1. The CDR3 has 14 residues. The V and J ends lost 5 bases and 4 bases, in that order; junction bases with no gene match: 5. Germline loops: CDR1 SNHLY, CDR2 FYNNEI. The CDR3: CASSRTGAGTEAFF. CDR3 bases: TGTGCCAGCAGTCGGACAGGGGCGGGCACTGAAGCTTTCTTT. The whole variable domain, remainder taken from reference TRBV2 and TRBJ1-1, is EPEVTQTPSHQVTQMGQEVILRCVPISNHLYFYWYRQILGQKVEFLVSFYNNEISEKSEIFDDQFSVERPDGSNFTLKIRSTKLEDSAMYFCASSRTGAGTEAFFGQGTRLTVV.

The gene calls are TRBV13 and TRBJ2-1; D remains ambiguous. Per the germline V gene, CDR1 is PRHDT and CDR2 is FYEKMQ (reference sequence). The V end was cut by 10 bases, the J end by 5 bases, with 6 bases between. CDR3 length: 10 residues. CDR3 loop: CATNDNEQFF. In DNA, the CDR3 is TGTGCCACCAATGACAATGAGCAGTTCTTC.

This clone was detected only a few times. The rearrangement joins TRBV5-6 to TRBJ2-5; 9 nucleotides agree with TRBD2. The DNA end favors TRBJ2-7, so the J call may be wrong. Germline V gene sequence: CDR1 SGHDT, CDR2 YYEEEE. The CDR3 runs 14 residues. Here the CDR3 DNA reads TGTGCCAGCAGCTTTCCTAGCGGGATATACGAGCAGTACTTC. Translating gives CASSFPSGIYEQYF.

The chain is built from TRBV2 and TRBJ2-3; 8 bases line up with TRBD1. Germline V CDR1 and CDR2: SNHLY, FYNNEI. J gave up 3 bases and V 6 bases, and 8 bases lay outside the gene matches. The CDR3 has 15 residues. CDR3 protein: CASSADRGRTDTQYF. Here the CDR3 DNA reads TGTGCCAGCAGCGCCGACAGGGGTAGAACAGATACGCAGTATTTT.

The chain couples TRBV10-3 to TRBJ2-5, with 10 positions matching TRBD2. Germline CDR1 reads ENHRY; CDR2 reads SYGVKD. V shed 10 bases, J shed 5 bases, and the junction held 13 bases outside the gene matches. The CDR3 spans 15 residues. The CDR3 DNA sequence: TGTGCCACCAAGAGCGGGAGGGCCCCCGCGGAGACCCAGTACTTC. Translation: CATKSGRAPAETQYF.

The chain recombines TRBV7-9 with TRBJ2-2, with D maybe TRBD2 (6 bases). The CDR3 totals 14 residues. Germline lookup yields CDR1 SEHNR and CDR2 FQNEAQ (reference sequence). V was pared by 5 bases and J by 6 bases, with 13 bases between. CDR3 loop: CASSILSSAGELFF. CDR3 nucleotides: TGTGCCAGCAGCATTTTATCTAGCGCCGGGGAGCTGTTTTTT.

The chain's CDR3 is CASALADTQYF. The CDR3 nucleotides read TGTGCCAGCGCGTTGGCAGATACGCAGTATTTT. The V and J genes are TRBV11-1 and TRBJ2-3; D remains ambiguous. V lost 8 bases, J lost 4 bases, and 7 bases lay in between. This CDR3 is 11 amino acids long. Germline CDR1 and CDR2: SGHAT and FQDESV (reference sequence).

This rearrangement joins TRBV6-5 to TRBJ1-4; the match to TRBD1 covers 10 bases. Germline-derived CDR1 and CDR2 are MNHEY and SVGAGI. With V trimmed by 6 bases and J by 5 bases, 6 bases remained unmatched. This CDR3 comprises 15 residues. The CDR3 DNA is TGTGCCAGCAGACTGGGGACAGGGGACAATGAAAAACTGTTTTTT. It specifies CASRLGTGDNEKLFF.

The gene calls are TRBV7-8 and TRBJ2-5; a weak D match, TRBD2 (6 bases). Germline CDR1 is SGHVS and CDR2 is FQNEAQ. CDR3 length: 15 residues. Deletions cut 4 bases from V and 4 bases from J, with 16 bases between. Here the CDR3 DNA reads TGTGCCAGCAGCTCTCAAAGGGTGGGGGGAGAGACCCAGTACTTC. This translates into CASSSQRVGGETQYF.

This clone was observed a few times. The V gene is TRBV30, the J gene TRBJ2-3; 8 positions match TRBD2. V lost 5 bases and J lost 3; bases outside the gene matches: 10. Per the germline V gene, CDR1 is GTSNPN and CDR2 is SVGIG (reference sequence). The CDR3 is 15 residues long. The CDR3 sequence: CAWDTAGGGTDTQYF. The CDR3 DNA reads as TGTGCCTGGGATACTGCGGGAGGTGGTACAGATACGCAGTATTTT.

This chain uses TRBV6-1 with TRBJ2-7, with 9 bases aligning to TRBD2. The germline CDR1 and CDR2 sequences are MNHNS and SASEGT. J lost 4 bases, V lost 3 bases, and 4 bases had no gene match. The CDR3 totals 14 residues. The CDR3 loop reads CASSEASGVYEQYF. CDR3 in DNA: TGTGCCAGCAGTGAGGCTAGCGGGGTTTACGAGCAGTACTTC.

The chain is built from TRBV4-2 and TRBJ1-5; D perhaps matches TRBD1 (5 bases). V was trimmed by 0 bases and J by 6 bases, leaving 21 bases between them. CDR1 is LGHNA, CDR2 YNFKEQ, per germline. The CDR3 extends over 18 amino acids. CDR3 protein: CASSQEGGGGPKSQPQHF. The CDR3 DNA reads as TGTGCCAGCAGCCAAGAAGGCGGGGGGGGTCCCAAAAGTCAGCCCCAGCATTTT.